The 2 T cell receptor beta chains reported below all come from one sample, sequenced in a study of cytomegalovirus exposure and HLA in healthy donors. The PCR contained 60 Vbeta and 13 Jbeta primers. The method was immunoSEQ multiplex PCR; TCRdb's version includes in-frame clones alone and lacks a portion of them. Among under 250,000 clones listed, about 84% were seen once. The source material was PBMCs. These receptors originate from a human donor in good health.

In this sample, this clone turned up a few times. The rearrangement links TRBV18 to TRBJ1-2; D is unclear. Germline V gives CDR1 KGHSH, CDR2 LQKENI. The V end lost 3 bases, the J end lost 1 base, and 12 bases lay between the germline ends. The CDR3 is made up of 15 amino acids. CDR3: CASSPTREINYGYTF. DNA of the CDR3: TGTGCCAGCTCACCCACAAGGGAGATTAACTATGGCTACACCTTC.

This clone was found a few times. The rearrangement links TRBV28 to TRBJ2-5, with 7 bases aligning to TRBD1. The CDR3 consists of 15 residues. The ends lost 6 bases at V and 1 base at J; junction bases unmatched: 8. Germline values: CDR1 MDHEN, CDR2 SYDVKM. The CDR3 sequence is CASSPGQVGQETQYF. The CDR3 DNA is TGTGCCAGCAGCCCTGGACAGGTCGGCCAAGAGACCCAGTACTTC. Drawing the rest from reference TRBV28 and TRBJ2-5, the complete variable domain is DVKVTQSSRYLVKRTGEKVFLECVQDMDHENMFWYRQDPGLGLRLIYFSYDVKMKEKGDIPEGYSVSREKKERFSLILESASTNQTSMYLCASSPGQVGQETQYFGPGTRLLVL.